The subject of this entry is one T cell receptor beta chain. Its antigen is unknown. Naive CD8 isolation took CD45RO-negative cells positively selected for CCR7 and excluded terminally differentiated effector memory CD45RA+ cells. Looked up from germline, CDR1 is SEHNR and CDR2 is FQNEAQ (reference sequence). The V end was cut by 7 bases, the J end by 8 bases, with 23 bases between. The CDR3 consists of 16 residues. This specimen belongs to a study of shared clonotypes between healthy human individuals. Broader study findings: Deeper or shallower sequencing was expected to change how clonotypes are shared among donors. In contrast to clonotypes shared by all four donors, non-shared clonotypes had lower generation probabilities.

For sorted subsets, about 200 ng DNA per replicate equaled about 30,000 T cell genomes. Measured with immunoSEQ multiplex PCR; TCRdb has only the in-frame clones, and not every one. The repertoire has hundreds of thousands of clones, roughly 96% of them found once; the top ten carry about 0.11%. The source material was naive CD8+ T cells sorted from blood. The chain links TRBV7-9 to TRBJ2-2; weak D call: TRBD1 (10 bases). The clonotype comes from a woman in her 30s in good health. DNA for the CDR3: TGTGCCAGCAACCTAGCGGGACAGGGGATGTTGGGGGAGCTGTTTTTT. Protein: CASNLAGQGMLGELFF.